A single sample is the source of the 23 T cell receptor beta chains below, sequenced in a study of cytomegalovirus exposure and HLA in healthy donors (dated by TCRdb to 2015 to 2018). The library was prepared using the immunoSEQ multiplex PCR assay. For the multiplex PCR, a mixture combining 60 forward primers for TCR Vbeta segments and 13 reverse primers for TCR Jbeta segments was used. The table was pulled from immuneACCESS by TCRdb, which kept in-frame rearrangements only. Such tables lose some clones; where checked, under half of the loss comes from unresolved V genes, and the rest has no known cause. A total of 87,000 or so clones appear in this sample, about 7.6% of them only once. The top ten constitute 2% to 2.5% of the sample. Sequences were obtained from PBMCs. The source of these receptors is a man aged 45-60 years in good health and CMV-seronegative.

The chain recombines TRBV19 with TRBJ1-2; D gene unclear. V was pared by 9 bases and J by 4 bases, with 15 bases between. Germline CDR1 reads LNHDA; CDR2 reads SQIVND (reference sequence). This CDR3 spans 13 amino acids. CDR3 in DNA: TGTGCCAGGTTACCAGGTACCCCCTATGGCTACACCTTC. Its protein product is CARLPGTPYGYTF.

This chain connects TRBV27 to TRBJ1-4; tentative D call: TRBD1 (5 bases). V gave up 5 bases and J gave up 9 bases, with 13 bases separating them. CDR3 length equals 13 residues. Per germline, CDR1 MNHEY and CDR2 SMNVEV (reference sequence). The CDR3 DNA is TGTGCCAGCAGTACACCAGGGAGGCAAAAACTGTTTTTT. This encodes CASSTPGRQKLFF.

The table lists this clone with a few counts. J is TRBJ1-3 and V is TRBV9, with 7 bases lining up with TRBD1. The CDR3 has 18 amino acids. J was trimmed by 0 bases and V by 0 bases; bases with no gene match: 9. Germline loops: CDR1 SGDLS, CDR2 YYNGEE. CDR3 protein: CASSVEWGPGGSGNTIYF. The CDR3 nucleotides are TGTGCCAGCAGCGTAGAGTGGGGTCCAGGGGGCTCTGGAAACACCATATATTTT.

The genes are TRBV6-1 and TRBJ2-7; D call uncertain. V dropped 9 bases and J dropped 0 bases, with 9 bases sitting between them. The CDR3 extends over 12 amino acids. Germline V lookup: CDR1 MNHNS, CDR2 SASEGT. The CDR3 nucleotides are TGTGCCAGTACGGGTCTCTCCTACGAGCAGTACTTC. Encoded protein: CASTGLSYEQYF.

This clone was found many times. The V and J genes are TRBV4-1 and TRBJ1-2; D gene uncertain. The CDR3 is made up of 11 amino acids. CDR1 and CDR2 (germline): MGHRA, YSYEKL. V lost 8 bases and J lost 3, with 7 bases in between. Written as DNA, the CDR3 is TGCGCCAGCGGCGGGGACTATGGCTACACCTTC. It specifies CASGGDYGYTF.

Only a few counts were recorded for this clone. The chain recombines TRBV4-1 with TRBJ2-1; 9 bases are a match to TRBD2. This CDR3 region has 16 residues. V gave up 1 base and J gave up 3 bases; unmatched junction bases: 4. Germline V lookup: CDR1 MGHRA, CDR2 YSYEKL. CDR3 DNA: TGCGCCAGCAGCCAAGGACTAGCGGATGTCTACAATGAGCAGTTCTTC. It codes for CASSQGLADVYNEQFF.

This clone has only a few counts. The rearrangement links TRBV19 to TRBJ1-5, with 8 bases identical to TRBD1. The CDR3 runs to 15 residues. Germline assignment: CDR1 LNHDA and CDR2 SQIVND (reference sequence). V shed 6 bases and J 4 bases; nucleotides not matched to a gene: 8. The CDR3 here is CASRPLGQANQPQHF. The CDR3 coding sequence is TGTGCCAGTAGGCCTCTGGGACAGGCGAATCAGCCCCAGCATTTT.

The V and J genes are TRBV5-1 and TRBJ1-4, with 8 bases aligning to TRBD1. This CDR3 has 15 residues. Germline V gene lookup returns CDR1 SGHRS and CDR2 YFSETQ. V shed 2 bases, J shed 8 bases, and the junction held 8 bases outside the gene matches. CDR3 residues: CASSLRPGGYEKLFF. CDR3 in DNA: TGCGCCAGCAGCTTACGCCCAGGGGGCTACGAAAAACTGTTTTTT.

Written as DNA, the CDR3 is TGTGCCAGCAGTCGAGGACAGGCGGTGTACGAGCAGTACTTC. This translates into CASSRGQAVYEQYF. This rearrangement joins TRBV28 to TRBJ2-7; TRBD1 matches at 7 bases. The germline V gene encodes CDR1 MDHEN and CDR2 SYDVKM. V trimming: 5 bases; J trimming: 4 bases; junction bases outside the gene matches: 8. The CDR3 runs 14 residues.

The chain employs TRBV5-1 and TRBJ2-7, with unresolved D. With 3 bases removed from V and 2 bases from J, the gap between germline ends came to 15 bases. The CDR3 has 15 residues. CDR1 and CDR2 (germline): SGHRS, YFSETQ. Here the CDR3 reads CASSSNTGQTYEQYF. The CDR3 DNA sequence: TGCGCCAGCAGCTCGAATACGGGTCAGACCTACGAGCAGTACTTC.

With respect to this clone: Other DNA sequences from this sample encode an identical CDR3 as well. The rearrangement links TRBV2 to TRBJ1-1; D remains ambiguous. V was shortened by 6 bases and J by 3 bases, with 14 bases between the two germline ends. This CDR3 contains 14 residues. Germline V gene sequence: CDR1 SNHLY, CDR2 FYNNEI. CDR3 sequence reads: CASREGEAHTEAFF. CDR3 DNA sequence: TGTGCCAGCAGAGAGGGCGAGGCACACACTGAAGCTTTCTTT.

Points on this clone: Its ends do not fully match the called genes, so a read error is possible. This chain uses TRBV7-7 with TRBJ2-5; maybe TRBD2 (6 bases). The J call may not be correct, given that the DNA end is closer to TRBJ2-7. CDR3 length: 13 residues. Germline loops: CDR1 SSHAT, CDR2 FNYEAQ (reference sequence). The CDR3 reads CASSSRLETEQYF. In DNA, the CDR3 is TGTGCTAGCAGCTCCAGACTAGAAACCGAGCAGTACTTC.

The chain combines TRBV30 with TRBJ2-3; the D gene is possibly TRBD2 (5 bases). The CDR3 is 19 residues long. The germline V gene encodes CDR1 GTSNPN and CDR2 SVGIG (reference sequence). V was shortened by 0 bases and J by 5 bases, with 27 bases between the two germline ends. The CDR3 is CAWSVFRGFNHPVRDTQYF. DNA of the CDR3: TGTGCCTGGAGTGTATTTCGGGGATTTAATCACCCGGTCAGAGATACGCAGTATTTT.

There are a few counts of this clone. The chain joins TRBV7-8 to TRBJ2-1; no firm D call. The CDR3 totals 12 residues. Germline V gene lookup returns CDR1 SGHVS and CDR2 FQNEAQ. Trimming took 2 bases from V and 6 from J, leaving 5 bases between them. CDR3 protein: CASSLNSNEQFF. In DNA form, the CDR3 reads TGTGCCAGCAGCTTAAACAGCAATGAGCAGTTCTTC.

This clone was observed a few times. Sequence at one end of the junction differs from germline and may be a read error. The chain combines TRBV7-7 with TRBJ2-7; 11 bases match TRBD1. CDR3 size: 16 residues. The germline gives CDR1 SSHAT, CDR2 FNYEAQ (reference sequence). The CDR3 nucleotides are TGTGCTAGCAGCTTAGCCGGGACAGGGGGTTCCTACGAGCAGTACTTC. It yields the protein CASSLAGTGGSYEQYF.

About this clone: At one end, the junction sequence differs from germline, possibly due to a read error. The V call is TRBV5-1, the J call TRBJ2-5; D not resolved. Per the germline V gene, CDR1 is SGHRS and CDR2 is YFSETQ. This CDR3 spans 11 amino acids. The CDR3 DNA reads TGCGCCAGCAGCCAACAAGAGGCCCAGTACTTC. Amino acid sequence: CASSQQEAQYF.

The chain joins TRBV27 to TRBJ2-1, with TRBD2 identical over 12 bases. The CDR3 length is 15 residues. The J segment lost 10 bases and the V segment lost 5 bases, leaving 9 bases of the junction unmatched. Germline V gene lookup returns CDR1 MNHEY and CDR2 SMNVEV (reference sequence). In DNA, the CDR3 is TGTGCCAGCAGTACACGGACTAGCGGGGCCCCAGAGCAGTTCTTC. The encoded protein is CASSTRTSGAPEQFF.

This clone has just a few counts. A read error may produce the germline difference seen at one junction end. The rearrangement joins TRBV7-6 to TRBJ2-7; tentatively, D is TRBD2 (6 bases). Germline V CDR1 and CDR2: SGHVS, FNYEAQ. CDR3 size: 12 residues. The CDR3 sequence: CASSLGGDSFFF. CDR3 sequence (DNA): TGTGCCAGCAGCTTAGGGGGGGACTCCTTCTTCTTC. Looking up the rest from reference TRBV7-6 and TRBJ2-7 gives the full variable domain: GAGVSQSPRYKVTKRGQDVALRCDPISGHVSLYWYRQALGQGPEFLTYFNYEAQQDKSGLPNDRFSAERPEGSISTLTIQRTEQRDSAMYRCASSLGGDSFFFGPGTRLTVT.

The rearrangement joins TRBV9 to TRBJ2-7; 8 nucleotides match TRBD2. The germline V gene encodes CDR1 SGDLS and CDR2 YYNGEE. This CDR3 spans 14 amino acids. V lost 4 bases and J lost 7; bases outside the gene matches: 10. CDR3 amino acids: CASSRLAGTKEQYF. The CDR3 DNA is TGTGCCAGCAGCCGGCTAGCGGGTACGAAGGAGCAGTACTTC.

This clone was picked up a small number of times. J is TRBJ1-1 and V is TRBV7-8, with D possibly TRBD1 on 6 matching bases. The germline V gene encodes CDR1 SGHVS and CDR2 FQNEAQ. CDR3 size: 13 residues. The ends were cut back, 5 bases at V and 1 base at J, with 8 bases in the middle. CDR3 DNA: TGTGCCAGCAGCCGGGGACAGAACACTGAAGCTTTCTTT. Protein: CASSRGQNTEAFF.

CDR3 bases: TGCAGCGTTGAAGATCGGCTAGCGGGGGGGCCGAATGAGCAGTTCTTC. Protein sequence: CSVEDRLAGGPNEQFF. J is TRBJ2-1 and V is TRBV29-1; TRBD2 matches at 12 bases. Germline V gene sequence: CDR1 SQVTM, CDR2 ANQGSEA. This CDR3 has 16 residues. Losses at the gene ends were 0 bases for V and 7 bases for J; bases not matched to a gene: 7.

V is TRBV28 and J is TRBJ1-2; 9 bases line up with TRBD1. The germline CDR1 and CDR2 sequences are MDHEN and SYDVKM. V was clipped by 4 bases and J by 8 bases; unmatched bases: 8. This CDR3 is 14 amino acids long. The CDR3 loop reads CASSSTGGAGGYTF. The DNA for the CDR3 is TGTGCCAGCAGTTCTACAGGGGGCGCTGGGGGCTACACCTTC.

The chain has TRBV5-1 and TRBJ1-5, with 7 bases fitting TRBD1. Trimming took 4 bases from V and 3 from J; bases not matched to a gene: 4. CDR1 is SGHRS and CDR2 is YFSETQ in the germline V gene. This CDR3 contains 14 residues. The CDR3 DNA reads as TGCGCCAGCAGCCAGGGGGGTTTCAATCAGCCCCAGCATTTT. Protein product: CASSQGGFNQPQHF. The full variable domain, with the rest looked up from reference TRBV5-1 and TRBJ1-5, is KAGVTQTPRYLIKTRGQQVTLSCSPISGHRSVSWYQQTPGQGLQFLFEYFSETQRNKGNFPGRFSGRQFSNSRSEMNVSTLELGDSALYLCASSQGGFNQPQHFGDGTRLSIL.